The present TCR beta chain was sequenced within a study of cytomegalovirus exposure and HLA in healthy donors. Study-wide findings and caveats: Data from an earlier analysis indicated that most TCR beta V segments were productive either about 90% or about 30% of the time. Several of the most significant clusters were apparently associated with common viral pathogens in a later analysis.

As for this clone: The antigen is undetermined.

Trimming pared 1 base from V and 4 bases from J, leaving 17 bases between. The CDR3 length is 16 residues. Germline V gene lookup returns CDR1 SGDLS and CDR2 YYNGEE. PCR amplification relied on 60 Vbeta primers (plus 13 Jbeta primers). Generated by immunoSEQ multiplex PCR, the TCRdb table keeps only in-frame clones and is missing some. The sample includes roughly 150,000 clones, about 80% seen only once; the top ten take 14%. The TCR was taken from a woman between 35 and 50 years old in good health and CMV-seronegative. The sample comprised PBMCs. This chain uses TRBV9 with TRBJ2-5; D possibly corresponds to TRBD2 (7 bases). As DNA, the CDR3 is TGTGCCAGCAGCGTATCGGCGGGGGCTTCGGTAGAGACCCAGTACTTC. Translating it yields CASSVSAGASVETQYF. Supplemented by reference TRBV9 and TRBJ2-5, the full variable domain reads DSGVTQTPKHLITATGQRVTLRCSPRSGDLSVYWYQQSLDQGLQFLIQYYNGEERAKGNILERFSAQQFPDLHSELNLSSLELGDSALYFCASSVSAGASVETQYFGPGTRLLVL.